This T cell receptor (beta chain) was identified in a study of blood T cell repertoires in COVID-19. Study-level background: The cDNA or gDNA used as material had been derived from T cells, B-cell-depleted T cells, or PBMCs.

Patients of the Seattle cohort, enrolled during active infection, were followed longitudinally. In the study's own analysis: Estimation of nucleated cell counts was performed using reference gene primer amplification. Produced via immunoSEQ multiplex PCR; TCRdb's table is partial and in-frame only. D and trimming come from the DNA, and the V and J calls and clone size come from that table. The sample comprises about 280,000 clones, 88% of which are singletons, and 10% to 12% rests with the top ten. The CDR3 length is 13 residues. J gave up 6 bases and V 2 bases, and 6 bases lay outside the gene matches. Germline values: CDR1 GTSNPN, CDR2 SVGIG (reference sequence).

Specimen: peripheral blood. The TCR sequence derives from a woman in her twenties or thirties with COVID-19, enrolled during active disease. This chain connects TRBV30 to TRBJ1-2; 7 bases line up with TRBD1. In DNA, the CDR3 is TGTGCCTGGAGTCGGGACAGAGTAAATGGCTACACCTTC. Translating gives CAWSRDRVNGYTF.